The 13 T cell receptor beta chains in this list originate from one sample, sequenced in a study of shared clonotypes between healthy human individuals. The table came from immunoSEQ multiplex PCR; TCRdb's copy has only in-frame clones and leaves some out. The profile shows a few million clones, 93% of them singletons. Specimen: naive CD4+ T cells from PBMCs. Subset here: CD45RA+ positively selected. The source of these receptors is a man between 18 and 35 years old in good health. Some clones in this sample may be carry-over from other donors' samples.

This chain joins TRBV7-3 and TRBJ1-1; D is unclear. Germline V lookup: CDR1 SGHTA, CDR2 FQGTGA. V lost 5 bases and J 4 bases, leaving 14 bases between the germline ends. This CDR3 is 14 amino acids long. CDR3 region: CASSRGVGITEAFF. The CDR3, as DNA: TGTGCCAGCAGCCGCGGGGTGGGTATCACTGAAGCTTTCTTT.

The chain links TRBV19 to TRBJ2-4; D not certain. Germline values: CDR1 LNHDA, CDR2 SQIVND (reference sequence). V was cut by 7 bases and J by 1 base, with 17 bases left in between. The CDR3 extends over 16 amino acids. CDR3 in amino acids: CASTQPSLGAKNIQYF. The CDR3, as DNA: TGTGCCAGTACCCAACCCTCCTTGGGGGCCAAAAACATTCAGTACTTC.

The rearrangement joins TRBV4-2 to TRBJ2-7, with D possibly TRBD1 on 6 matching bases. Germline V gives CDR1 LGHNA, CDR2 YNFKEQ. The CDR3 sequence is 16 residues long. Trimming removed 0 bases at V and 3 bases at J, with 15 bases between. The CDR3 loop is CASSQDLQGYGYEQYF. CDR3 DNA sequence: TGTGCCAGCAGCCAAGACTTACAGGGTTATGGCTACGAGCAGTACTTC.

J is TRBJ2-3 and V is TRBV28; the D call may be TRBD1 or TRBD2 (5 bases each). The germline V gene encodes CDR1 MDHEN and CDR2 SYDVKM. Trimming removed 6 bases at V and 5 bases at J, with 18 bases between. This CDR3 is built from 15 residues. The CDR3 region is CASSQEAGRLDTQYF. CDR3 nucleotide sequence: TGTGCCAGCAGCCAGGAGGCAGGGCGGCTAGATACGCAGTATTTT.

V gene TRBV6-7 combines with J gene TRBJ1-5; no reliable D call. TRBV6-7 is an ORF, and what it does is uncertain. This CDR3 has 13 residues. V lost 5 bases, J lost 6 bases, and 11 bases lay in between. The CDR3 DNA follows: TGTGCCAGCAGTGGAGAAGACACTCAGCCCCAGCATTTT. This sequence encodes CASSGEDTQPQHF.

This chain joins TRBV25-1 and TRBJ2-7; TRBD2 might be the D (7 bases). This CDR3 has 12 residues. Germline-derived CDR1 and CDR2 are MGHDK and SYGVNS. The V end lost 6 bases, the J end lost 2 bases, and 8 bases lay between the germline ends. CDR3 amino acids: CASRGGPYEQYF. CDR3 in DNA: TGTGCCAGCAGGGGGGGGCCCTACGAGCAGTACTTC.

J is TRBJ2-7 and V is TRBV4-2; possibly TRBD1 for D (6 bases). The CDR3 extends over 15 amino acids. The V gene lost 2 bases and the J gene lost 0 bases, with 11 bases spanning the gap. Germline V gene lookup returns CDR1 LGHNA and CDR2 YNFKEQ. The CDR3 spells CASSQLQGYSYEQYF. DNA for the CDR3: TGTGCCAGCAGCCAATTACAGGGTTACTCCTACGAGCAGTACTTC.

In this sample, this clone turned up once. The chain combines TRBV5-4 with TRBJ2-5; 9 bases agree with TRBD2. The germline CDR1 and CDR2 sequences are SGHNT and YYREEE (reference sequence). V lost 4 bases to trimming and J lost 4 bases; unmatched junction nucleotides: 8. The CDR3 consists of 15 residues. CDR3: CASSTGLARRETQYF. CDR3 sequence (DNA): TGTGCCAGCAGCACAGGACTAGCGAGGAGAGAGACCCAGTACTTC.

The rearrangement joins TRBV7-9 to TRBJ2-5; D is unresolved. The end of the DNA fits TRBJ2-7 better, so the J call may be wrong. CDR1 and CDR2 from the germline V gene are SEHNR and FQNEAQ (reference sequence). This CDR3 has 14 residues. The CDR3 nucleotides are TGTGCCAGCAGCCAACCCATCGATCCCTACGAGCAGTACTTC. It yields the protein CASSQPIDPYEQYF.

The chain uses TRBV5-5 and TRBJ2-5; 9 nucleotides align to TRBD2. The length of the CDR3 is 15 residues. V lost 1 base, J lost 2 bases, and 3 bases stayed unmatched. Looked up from germline, CDR1 is SGHKS and CDR2 is YYEKEE (reference sequence). The CDR3 DNA is TGTGCCAGCAGCTTGCTAGCGGGAATACAAGAGACCCAGTACTTC. Its protein product is CASSLLAGIQETQYF.

The V and J genes are TRBV6-1 and TRBJ2-7, with TRBD2 identical over 9 bases. Per germline, CDR1 MNHNS and CDR2 SASEGT. The CDR3 totals 13 residues. V was clipped by 3 bases and J by 6 bases; unmatched bases: 3. CDR3 nucleotides: TGTGCCAGCAGTGAGGGACTAGCCGGCGAGCAGTACTTC. Its translation: CASSEGLAGEQYF.

The chain recombines TRBV6-5 with TRBJ2-5, with 11 bases matching TRBD1. Germline V gene lookup returns CDR1 MNHEY and CDR2 SVGAGI. The trim removed 2 bases at V and 5 bases at J, leaving 4 bases unmatched. This CDR3 contains 15 residues. CDR3 amino acids: CASSYGTGGRETQYF. For the CDR3, the DNA is TGTGCCAGCAGTTACGGGACAGGGGGTAGGGAGACCCAGTACTTC.

J is TRBJ1-2 and V is TRBV27, with 12 bases matching TRBD1. This CDR3 comprises 18 residues. Germline values: CDR1 MNHEY, CDR2 SMNVEV (reference sequence). The V segment lost 4 bases and the J segment 4 bases; nucleotides outside the gene matches: 13. For the CDR3, the DNA is TGTGCCAGCAGTTACTACCGGGACAGGGGGCGTTTTGGCTATGGCTACACCTTC. Its translation is CASSYYRDRGRFGYGYTF.